Below, 18 T cell receptor beta chains from the same sample are listed, as sequenced in a study of blood T cells in healthy people across ages. Together with a sample-barcoded 5' primer, a J-beta primer mix was included in a second PCR lasting about 6 to 11 cycles. TCRdb processed the 5' RACE reads anew with MiXCR; each CDR3 protein has one entry. The sample records about 1.5 million distinct CDR3 sequences, 35% to 45% being singletons. The specimen was blood. Every receptor here comes from a woman under 30 in good health.

This clonotype was seen more than once but under ten times. The gene calls are TRBV3-1 and TRBJ2-1; 9 bases are shared with TRBD2. Germline CDR1 is LGHDT and CDR2 is YNNKEL (reference sequence). This CDR3 is built from 16 residues. The V and J ends lost 7 bases and 7 bases, in that order; junction bases with no gene match: 14. The CDR3 DNA sequence: TGTGCCAGCACCTCGGCCAGGACTAGCGTTGGGAATGAGCAGTTCTTC. It is translated as CASTSARTSVGNEQFF.

This rearrangement joins TRBV29-1 to TRBJ2-1, with 8 nucleotides matching TRBD2. V lost 4 bases and J lost 7; bases outside the gene matches: 6. The CDR3 loop spans 13 amino acids. Germline CDR1 SQVTM, CDR2 ANQGSEA. In DNA form, the CDR3 reads TGCAGCGTTGCGGGGGGGGCTGATAATGAGCAGTTCTTC. As protein: CSVAGGADNEQFF.

As for this clonotype: One junction end disagrees with the germline gene, perhaps due to a read error. This rearrangement joins TRBV20-1 to TRBJ1-6, with D perhaps TRBD1 (6 bases). The length of the CDR3 is 13 residues. Germline V gene lookup returns CDR1 DFQATT and CDR2 SNEGSKA (reference sequence). DNA of the CDR3: TGCAGTGCTACACGGACAGTTAATTCATCCCTCCACTTT. Amino acid sequence: CSATRTVNSSLHF.

This clonotype showed up just once. The chain combines TRBV20-1 with TRBJ2-7; 7 bases line up with TRBD2. The CDR3 spans 17 residues. V shed 5 bases and J 7 bases; nucleotides not matched to a gene: 23. Germline loops: CDR1 DFQATT, CDR2 SNEGSKA (reference sequence). For the CDR3, the DNA is TGCAGTGCTCCCCCGGAAGCAGCGGGGATGCTTGGGGATGAGCAGTACTTC. Translating gives CSAPPEAAGMLGDEQYF.

The chain employs TRBV6-5 and TRBJ2-3, with 8 bases lining up with TRBD2. Germline V lookup: CDR1 MNHEY, CDR2 SVGAGI. Germline trimming cut 3 bases from V and 6 bases from J; bases unmatched to any gene: 11. The CDR3 sequence is 16 residues long. Here the CDR3 reads CASSYPGTGGGDTQYF. In nucleotides, the CDR3 is TGTGCCAGCAGTTATCCCGGGACTGGCGGGGGGGATACGCAGTATTTT.

This sequence joins TRBV6-1 and TRBJ1-2, with a weak D call TRBD1 (6 bases). CDR3 size: 13 residues. Per germline, CDR1 MNHNS and CDR2 SASEGT. Trimming cost V 6 bases and J 4 bases, with 12 bases left between them. The CDR3 region has the DNA TGTGCCAGCAGGCGGACAGCCATCTATGGCTACACCTTC. It codes for CASRRTAIYGYTF.

V usage is TRBV6-5 and J usage is TRBJ1-2; 7 bases are shared with TRBD1. The V segment lost 5 bases and the J segment 1 base; nucleotides outside the gene matches: 7. The CDR3 covers 15 residues. CDR1 and CDR2 from the germline V gene are MNHEY and SVGAGI. In nucleotides, the CDR3 is TGTGCCAGCAGTACCCGGGGACAGTTTAACTATGGCTACACCTTC. It codes for CASSTRGQFNYGYTF.

This chain connects TRBV20-1 to TRBJ1-2, with D unresolved. The germline V and J ends were trimmed by 0 bases and 8 bases, with 13 bases remaining between them. This CDR3 is built from 13 residues. CDR1 and CDR2 from the germline V gene are DFQATT and SNEGSKA (reference sequence). As DNA, the CDR3 is TGCAGTGCTAGAGATACGGAGACGGGGGGCTACACCTTC. This encodes CSARDTETGGYTF.

This clonotype was observed a handful of times. The V gene is TRBV6-1, the J gene TRBJ2-3, with TRBD1 matching over 8 bases. Germline-derived CDR1 and CDR2 are MNHNS and SASEGT. The CDR3 extends over 15 amino acids. The junction had 6 bases not matched to a gene; V was cut back by 4 bases and J by 3 bases. The CDR3 region has the DNA TGTGCCAGCAGTGGGAGAGGGACAGGAACAGATACGCAGTATTTT. This sequence encodes CASSGRGTGTDTQYF.

This clonotype occurred a few times. The chain combines TRBV20-1 with TRBJ1-2; no definite D call. Germline CDR1 reads DFQATT; CDR2 reads SNEGSKA (reference sequence). V gave up 0 bases and J gave up 7 bases, with 18 bases separating them. The CDR3 consists of 15 residues. The CDR3 loop is CSARDSRWMTGGYTF. In DNA form, the CDR3 reads TGCAGTGCTAGAGATTCCCGGTGGATGACGGGTGGCTACACCTTC.

V gene TRBV2 combines with J gene TRBJ2-7; D perhaps matches TRBD1 (5 bases). Germline V CDR1 and CDR2: SNHLY, FYNNEI. The CDR3 runs 13 residues. Trimming stripped 6 bases from V and 7 bases from J, with 16 bases between. The CDR3 sequence: CASSQGPGEEQYF. The CDR3 nucleotides read TGTGCCAGCAGCCAGGGCCCGGGCGAAGAGCAGTACTTC. The variable domain in full, completed from reference TRBV2 and TRBJ2-7, reads EPEVTQTPSHQVTQMGQEVILRCVPISNHLYFYWYRQILGQKVEFLVSFYNNEISEKSEIFDDQFSVERPDGSNFTLKIRSTKLEDSAMYFCASSQGPGEEQYFGPGTRLTVT.

V usage is TRBV5-4 and J usage is TRBJ2-7; TRBD2 aligns across 10 bases. The DNA end is a closer match to TRBJ2-5, so the J assignment may be wrong. The CDR3 runs 15 residues. Germline CDR1 reads SGHNT; CDR2 reads YYREEE (reference sequence). The CDR3 spells CASSSRAGGPETQYF. CDR3 coding DNA: TGTGCCAGCAGCTCTAGAGCGGGAGGGCCGGAGACCCAGTACTTC.

In DNA, the CDR3 is TGTGCCAGCTCACCACTAGACAGCGCGGGATCCTACGAGCAGTACTTC. The encoded protein is CASSPLDSAGSYEQYF. The chain couples TRBV18 to TRBJ2-7; TRBD2 might be the D (6 bases). V dropped 1 base and J dropped 1 base, with 14 bases sitting between them. CDR1 KGHSH and CDR2 LQKENI come from the germline V gene. The CDR3 has 16 residues.

This clonotype was observed a handful of times. The chain links TRBV6-5 to TRBJ2-5; 7 bases fit TRBD2. Germline loops: CDR1 MNHEY, CDR2 SVGAGI. The V gene end was trimmed by 0 bases and the J gene end by 5 bases; junction bases not matched to a gene: 6. The CDR3 is 15 residues long. Written as DNA, the CDR3 is TGTGCCAGCAGTTACTCGCTCGCCGGGAGGGAGACCCAGTACTTC. Protein sequence: CASSYSLAGRETQYF.

In its sample, this clonotype was seen a few times. This chain connects TRBV7-2 to TRBJ2-3, with D tentatively TRBD2 (5 bases). V was shortened by 3 bases and J by 2 bases, with 12 bases between the two germline ends. The V gene's germline CDR1 is SGHTA and CDR2 FQGNSA. The CDR3 contains 15 residues. CDR3 loop: CASSFSSGNTDTQYF. CDR3 DNA sequence: TGTGCCAGCAGCTTTTCAAGCGGAAACACAGATACGCAGTATTTT.

V is TRBV28 and J is TRBJ1-1; the match to TRBD1 covers 7 bases. The germline gives CDR1 MDHEN, CDR2 SYDVKM. Losses at the gene ends were 5 bases for V and 1 base for J; bases not matched to a gene: 10. This CDR3 spans 16 amino acids. CDR3 protein: CASSPSARDRNTEAFF. The CDR3 DNA sequence: TGTGCCAGCAGTCCTTCAGCCCGGGACAGGAACACTGAAGCTTTCTTT. The full variable domain, completed using reference TRBV28 and TRBJ1-1, is DVKVTQSSRYLVKRTGEKVFLECVQDMDHENMFWYRQDPGLGLRLIYFSYDVKMKEKGDIPEGYSVSREKKERFSLILESASTNQTSMYLCASSPSARDRNTEAFFGQGTRLTVV.

This chain connects TRBV11-2 to TRBJ2-3, with D possibly TRBD1 on 5 matching bases. Trimming left V 4 bases short and J 2 bases short, with 10 bases between. Germline lookup yields CDR1 SGHAT and CDR2 FQNNGV. The CDR3 is 14 amino acids. The CDR3 sequence: CASSWGTATDTQYF. The CDR3 bases are TGTGCCAGCAGCTGGGGCACCGCCACAGATACGCAGTATTTT.

The gene calls are TRBV20-1 and TRBJ2-1, with 9 bases lining up with TRBD2. This CDR3 has 16 amino acids. Germline lookup yields CDR1 DFQATT and CDR2 SNEGSKA (reference sequence). V lost 5 bases to trimming and J lost 0 bases; unmatched junction nucleotides: 8. DNA for the CDR3: TGCAGTGCTCATCTTGCGACTAGCGGCTCCTACAATGAGCAGTTCTTC. It encodes CSAHLATSGSYNEQFF.